The table lists the clone carrying this T cell receptor beta chain with a few counts. This sample was taken from a study of blood T cell repertoires in COVID-19. Study at large: T cells, B-cell-depleted T cells, or PBMCs provided the cDNA or gDNA that served as material.

Authors' data handling: Amplification of reference gene primers was used by the study to estimate nucleated cell counts. Profiled with immunoSEQ multiplex PCR; TCRdb holds only in-frame clones, not every one. V and J calls and clone size follow that table, whereas D and trimming were derived from the DNA. The table records about 130,000 clones, roughly 84% of them present only once. Germline CDR1 reads GTSNPN; CDR2 reads SVGIG (reference sequence). Between the trimmed V and J ends, which lost 2 bases and 0 bases, there was a span of 13 bases. The CDR3 is 15 amino acids. This chain joins TRBV30 and TRBJ1-1, with D possibly TRBD1 on 5 matching bases. The sequencing input was peripheral blood. This TCR was recovered from a man aged 55-75 years with acute or convalescent COVID-19. The CDR3 nucleotides read TGTGCCTGGAGTTACCCAGGGAGGGTGAACACTGAAGCTTTCTTT. Amino acid sequence: CAWSYPGRVNTEAFF.